Listed below are T cell receptor beta chains from one sample, sequenced in a study of T cell repertoires in cytomegalovirus infection. One entry per CDR3 protein results from TCRdb running MiXCR on the reads. Seen here are some 800,000 distinct CDR3 sequences, about 28% observed once, and the top ten hold around 14%. No antigen has been identified for these receptors. The sequencing used cultured CD8+ T cells from PBMCs, collected from culture after CMV antigen stimulation. Source of these receptors: a human donor in good health (CMV status not recorded). Some clones in this sample may be carry-over from other donors' samples. The CDR3 runs from the conserved cysteine through the conserved F or W. The order of the fields is V gene, clone size, J gene, D gene, CDR3 DNA, CDR3 protein. D genes are given only for firm matches. The listing skips clone size in some rows; elsewhere it reads once, few, many or a size class.

TRBV7-9	few	TRBJ1-6	TRBD1	TGTGCCAGCAGCCCCCCCGGGACAGGGGGGAGCTCCTATAATTCACCCCTCCACTTT	CASSPPGTGGSSYNSPLHF
TRBV28	-	TRBJ2-3	TRBD2	TGTGCCAGCAGTTCTTTATGGACTAGCGGAAAAGGAGATACGCAGTATTTT	CASSSLWTSGKGDTQYF
TRBV6-5	few	TRBJ2-4	TRBD1	TGTGCCAGCAGTTCCGCCAGGGAGGACAGGGGGAACATTCAGTACTTC	CASSSAREDRGNIQYF
TRBV12-3/TRBV12-4	-	TRBJ2-1	TRBD1	TGTGCCAGCAGTTTGGGGGACAGTGAGCAGTTCTTC	CASSLGDSEQFF
TRBV7-6	-	TRBJ1-4	-	TGTGCCAGCAGCGAGACGGGGGGCGCTTCCGGAAAACTGTTTTTT	CASSETGGASGKLFF
TRBV7-9	-	TRBJ2-7	-	TGTGCCAGCAGCTTAATTGGCGGGACCTACGAGCAGTACTTC	CASSLIGGTYEQYF
TRBV6-6	-	TRBJ2-3	TRBD1	TGTGCCAGCAGTTACGCGGGACAGGTCACAGATACGCAGTATTTT	CASSYAGQVTDTQYF
TRBV9	-	TRBJ1-6	TRBD1	TGTGCCAGCAGCGCACTCGGACAGGCCGCCACTAATTCACCCCTCCACTTT	CASSALGQAATNSPLHF
TRBV28	-	TRBJ2-1	TRBD1	TGTGCCAGCAGTACGTCCAGGACAGGGATATACAATGAGCAGTTCTTC	CASSTSRTGIYNEQFF
TRBV7-2	many	TRBJ2-7	TRBD2	TGTGCCAGCAGCTTAGGAGCGGGGGGATCCTACGAGCAGTACTTC	CASSLGAGGSYEQYF
TRBV19	-	TRBJ1-6	TRBD1	TGTGCCAGTAGTGTTCCCGGGACAGCCTATAATTCACCCCTCCACTTT	CASSVPGTAYNSPLHF
TRBV20-1	few	TRBJ2-2	-	TGCAGTGCTAGATTCGGGGGCACCGGGGAGCTGTTTTTT	CSARFGGTGELFF
TRBV29-1	-	TRBJ2-3	-	TGCAGCCGCACGGGAGACGGGGGAGGAGATACGCAGTATTTT	CSRTGDGGGDTQYF
TRBV7-6	many	TRBJ2-1	TRBD2	TGTGCCAGCACGCCTACTAGCGGGGCTGGGGAGCAGTTCTTC	CASTPTSGAGEQFF
TRBV7-2	-	TRBJ2-1	-	TGTGCCAGCAGCTTCCCTCGGGCAGGGTCTTCCGACAATGAGCAGTTCTTC	CASSFPRAGSSDNEQFF
TRBV7-9	many	TRBJ2-3	TRBD2	TGTGCCAGCAGCTCGCCCGAGGGACTAGCGGGGGAACTAACTAGCACAGATACGCAGTATTTT	CASSSPEGLAGELTSTDTQYF
TRBV27	-	TRBJ1-2	-	TGTGCCAGCAGTTTAACCAGGGGAGGGAACTATGGCTACACCTTC	CASSLTRGGNYGYTF
TRBV19	-	TRBJ1-2	-	TGTGCCAGTCAACGCGCGGGGCTCTATGGCTACACCTTC	CASQRAGLYGYTF
TRBV2	-	TRBJ2-3	TRBD1	TGTGCCAGCAGCCCCAAGGCCCGGACAGGGGGGGGAACAGATACGCAGTATTTT	CASSPKARTGGGTDTQYF
TRBV7-9	-	TRBJ2-1	-	TGTGCCAGCAGCTCGAAGAAGGAGCGGTTGAGAAAGTTCTTC	CASSSKKERLRKFF
TRBV20-1	few	TRBJ1-2	-	TGCAGTGCAAAGAGCCCTCACTCCTTCCTCGGCTTATATGGCTACACCTTC	CSAKSPHSFLGLYGYTF
TRBV27	-	TRBJ1-1	-	TGTGCCAGCAAGGGCCCTCGGACATCAATGAACACTGAAGCTTTCTTT	CASKGPRTSMNTEAFF
TRBV11-3	many	TRBJ2-2	-	TGTGCCAGCAGCTTAGATCTACAGACGAACACCGGGGAGCTGTTTTTT	CASSLDLQTNTGELFF
TRBV11-2	many	TRBJ2-3	-	TGTGCCAGCAGCTTAGATGGGTACCCAGATACGCAGTATTTT	CASSLDGYPDTQYF
TRBV19	few	TRBJ2-3	-	TGTGCCAGTAAAGATAGCAGCATAGTATCGACAGATACGCAGTATTTT	CASKDSSIVSTDTQYF
TRBV20-1	-	TRBJ2-3	TRBD2	TGCAGTGCTAGGGGAAGGACTAGCGGTGCCACAGATACGCAGTATTTT	CSARGRTSGATDTQYF
TRBV12-3/TRBV12-4	few	TRBJ2-3	-	TGTGCCAGCAGTCAGACTCTCACAGATACGCAGTATTTT	CASSQTLTDTQYF
TRBV19	-	TRBJ2-1	TRBD2	TGTGCCAGTACCCCCGGGACTATTTACAATGAGCAGTTCTTC	CASTPGTIYNEQFF
TRBV7-9	-	TRBJ1-4	TRBD1	TGTGCCAGCAGCCCATCGACAGGGGATAGGGTAACTAATGAAAAACTGTTTTTT	CASSPSTGDRVTNEKLFF
TRBV10-3	many	TRBJ1-5	-	TGTGCCATCAGTGATTCGGCGGGGTTCGTTCAGCCCCAGCATTTT	CAISDSAGFVQPQHF
TRBV25-1	-	TRBJ2-1	-	TGTGCCAGCAGTGAAGGGGCCCAGGAGTTCTTC	CASSEGAQEFF
TRBV4-2	few	TRBJ2-4	TRBD2	TGTGCCAGCAGCCTCTGGGTGCAGCGGGGGGGCGTCGAGGTTGGAGCCAAAAACATTCAGTACTTC	CASSLWVQRGGVEVGAKNIQYF
TRBV20-1	-	TRBJ2-1	TRBD2	TGCAGTGCTAGAGTACCCTACTTCAACCGGGGGAGGGATGAGCAGTTCTTC	CSARVPYFNRGRDEQFF
TRBV28	few	TRBJ1-5	-	TGTGCCAGCAGCGGACAGCCTTCTAACTCCCATTTTAATCAGCCCCAGCATTTT	CASSGQPSNSHFNQPQHF
TRBV7-9	many	TRBJ1-3	-	TGTGCCAGCAGCTCCAGTGTCAGGGCCTCCTCTGGAAACACCATATATTTT	CASSSSVRASSGNTIYF
TRBV12-3/TRBV12-4	-	TRBJ2-3	TRBD2	TGTGCCAGCAATCCGCGGGGGGGCATAGATACGCAGTATTTT	CASNPRGGIDTQYF
TRBV6-2/TRBV6-3	-	TRBJ2-6	-	TGTGCCAGCAGTTACGAGTTGTCTGGGGCCAACGTCCTGACTTTC	CASSYELSGANVLTF
TRBV19	-	TRBJ1-5	TRBD1	TGTGCCAGTACCCCTGGAGGGACAGGGCAAGCAGAGCCCCAGCATTTT	CASTPGGTGQAEPQHF
TRBV7-2	many	TRBJ2-7	TRBD1	TGTGCCAGCAGACCTGACAGGGGGACCGGCTACGAGCAGTACTTC	CASRPDRGTGYEQYF
TRBV6-8	-	TRBJ2-7	-	TGTGCCGGGAGACAGTTTCTCTCAGAATACGAGCAGTACTTC	CAGRQFLSEYEQYF
TRBV19	-	TRBJ1-5	-	TGTGCCAGTAGTAGTAACAGGGACAATCAGCCCCAGCATTTT	CASSSNRDNQPQHF
TRBV4-1	-	TRBJ2-2	-	TGCGCCAGCAGCCTCGGACATACTCTCGGGGAGCTGTTTTTT	CASSLGHTLGELFF
TRBV6-2/TRBV6-3	-	TRBJ2-1	TRBD2	TGTGCCAGCACCTCCGTGAGGGCGGGGGGCCCCTACAATGAGCAGTTCTTC	CASTSVRAGGPYNEQFF
TRBV29-1	-	TRBJ2-1	TRBD1	TGCAGCGTTGAACGGGCAGACAGGGAGTACAATGAGCAGTTCTTC	CSVERADREYNEQFF
TRBV15	few	TRBJ1-1	-	TGTGCCACCAGCAGCGGGATGGGCACTGAAGCTTTCTTT	CATSSGMGTEAFF
TRBV7-7	many	TRBJ2-3	TRBD2	TGTGCTAGCAGCTTATCACTAGCGGGGACAGATACGCAGTATTTT	CASSLSLAGTDTQYF
TRBV4-1	-	TRBJ1-1	-	TGCGCCAGCAGCCAAGATTGGGCGAGTGGCGCTGAAGCTTTCTTT	CASSQDWASGAEAFF
TRBV4-2	-	TRBJ1-5	TRBD1	TGTGCCAGCAGCCCCGGGACAGGGACGTCTAGCAATCAGCCCCAGCATTTT	CASSPGTGTSSNQPQHF
TRBV6-6	few	TRBJ1-1	-	TGTGCCAGCAGAATACGGGGAGCGTCGGGCGAAGCTTTCTTT	CASRIRGASGEAFF
TRBV9	few	TRBJ2-1	TRBD1	TGTGCCAGCAGCGCTGGGACAGTATACAATGAGCAGTTCTTC	CASSAGTVYNEQFF
TRBV7-2	many	TRBJ2-2	-	TGTGCCAGCAGCTTAGCGGAAGGGGCGAACACCGGGGAGCTGTTTTTT	CASSLAEGANTGELFF
TRBV7-7	-	TRBJ2-7	TRBD1	TGTGCTAGCAGCCCCAATCGGGACAGAGATCAAGAGCAGTACTTC	CASSPNRDRDQEQYF
TRBV19	few	TRBJ2-5	TRBD1	TGTGCCAGTAGGCCCCTACAGGGGGCCGGGGAGACCCAGTACTTC	CASRPLQGAGETQYF